The T cell receptor beta chain described here comes from a study of cytomegalovirus exposure and HLA in healthy donors. Sampled while nominally healthy, donors likely had unrecorded immune exposures. The study ran its PCR with 60 Vbeta and 13 Jbeta primers. TCRdb keeps only in-frame clones here, not all; method: immunoSEQ multiplex PCR. The profile shows fewer than 250,000 clones, 60% to 80% of them singletons. V lost 4 bases to trimming and J lost 2 bases, with 11 bases between them. The germline V gene has CDR1 LNHDA and CDR2 SQIVND (reference sequence). CDR3 length: 14 residues. The chain has TRBV19 and TRBJ1-2, with a weak D call TRBD1 (6 bases). The sample comprised PBMCs. The origin of this receptor is a woman in her late teens or twenties in good health and CMV-seronegative. CDR3 bases: TGTGCCAGTAGTAATCAACAGGGAAACTATGGCTACACCTTC. The encoded protein is CASSNQQGNYGYTF.